The 27 T cell receptor beta chains given below trace back to one sample, sequenced in a study of OX40 agonist ivuxolimab in advanced cancers. Sequenced by immunoSEQ multiplex PCR; TCRdb stores in-frame clones only, minus some. The sample yields some 19,000 clones, about 89% seen once. Source: CD4+ or CD8+ T cells sorted from blood, taken in a trial of the OX40 agonist ivuxolimab. The receptors derive from an adult with an advanced solid tumor such as melanoma, head and neck, liver or kidney cancer.

Here the CDR3 reads CASSSGTAEKLFF. The CDR3 nucleotides are TGTGCCAGCAGCTCTGGGACCGCTGAAAAACTGTTTTTT. The chain uses TRBV7-6 and TRBJ1-4, with D possibly TRBD1 on 5 matching bases. V lost 4 bases, J lost 7 bases, and 10 bases lay in between. The CDR3 has 13 amino acids. The germline V gene has CDR1 SGHVS and CDR2 FNYEAQ.

The genes are TRBV7-8 and TRBJ2-7; D gene unclear. This CDR3 contains 15 residues. Trimming pared 5 bases from V and 7 bases from J, leaving 21 bases between. The germline CDR1 and CDR2 sequences are SGHVS and FQNEAQ. CDR3 loop: CASSPADLHFGEQYF. The CDR3 DNA reads TGTGCCAGCAGCCCCGCAGACCTACATTTTGGAGAGCAGTACTTC.

The rearrangement joins TRBV27 to TRBJ2-3; D unresolved. The germline CDR1 and CDR2 sequences are MNHEY and SMNVEV (reference sequence). V dropped 1 base and J dropped 2 bases, with 13 bases sitting between them. This CDR3 is built from 16 residues. CDR3 protein: CASSLLRHGPTDTQYF. The CDR3 coding sequence is TGTGCCAGCAGTTTATTGCGACACGGCCCCACAGATACGCAGTATTTT.

The genes are TRBV5-6 and TRBJ2-7, with 8 bases lining up with TRBD1. Germline assignment: CDR1 SGHDT and CDR2 YYEEEE. Trimming removed 3 bases from V and 0 bases from J; junction bases left unmatched: 5. The CDR3 is made up of 15 amino acids. CDR3 bases: TGTGCCAGCAGCTCCGGACAGGGAGGCTCCTACGAGCAGTACTTC. As protein: CASSSGQGGSYEQYF.

This chain joins TRBV28 and TRBJ1-1; the D is unclear. V lost 3 bases and J 2 bases, leaving 7 bases between the germline ends. The CDR3 length is 13 residues. Per germline, CDR1 MDHEN and CDR2 SYDVKM. The CDR3 loop reads CASSFPANTEAFF. The CDR3 DNA follows: TGTGCCAGCAGTTTCCCAGCCAACACTGAAGCTTTCTTT. Full variable domain (remainder filled in from reference TRBV28 and TRBJ1-1): DVKVTQSSRYLVKRTGEKVFLECVQDMDHENMFWYRQDPGLGLRLIYFSYDVKMKEKGDIPEGYSVSREKKERFSLILESASTNQTSMYLCASSFPANTEAFFGQGTRLTVV.

This clone occurred a few times. The rearrangement uses TRBV2 and TRBJ2-2; the match to TRBD1 covers 7 bases. Germline CDR1 reads SNHLY; CDR2 reads FYNNEI. The CDR3 length is 16 residues. The junction had 6 bases not matched to a gene; V was cut back by 5 bases and J by 0 bases. CDR3 DNA: TGTGCCAGCAGTCGAACCGGGACAGCGAACACCGGGGAGCTGTTTTTT. It encodes CASSRTGTANTGELFF.

V and J are TRBV30 and TRBJ1-1, with 7 bases aligning to TRBD1. CDR3 length: 14 residues. Germline lookup yields CDR1 GTSNPN and CDR2 SVGIG (reference sequence). J gave up 0 bases and V 4 bases, and 5 bases lay outside the gene matches. The CDR3 sequence is CAWNGGQLNTEAFF. The CDR3 nucleotides are TGTGCCTGGAACGGGGGACAGCTGAACACTGAAGCTTTCTTT.

This CDR3 is CASSEWGVNDVFGSQPQHF. Written as DNA, the CDR3 is TGTGCCAGCAGTGAATGGGGGGTGAACGATGTTTTTGGGAGCCAGCCCCAGCATTTT. The chain joins TRBV2 to TRBJ1-5; possibly TRBD1 for D (5 bases). Germline assignment: CDR1 SNHLY and CDR2 FYNNEI. V lost 2 bases and J lost 7, with 27 bases in between. The CDR3 sequence is 19 residues long.

The chain links TRBV7-9 to TRBJ1-2; 9 bases match TRBD1. The CDR3 extends over 16 amino acids. The germline gives CDR1 SEHNR, CDR2 FQNEAQ (reference sequence). Trimming took 8 bases from V and 3 from J; bases not matched to a gene: 13. CDR3 protein: CASSVSPGQGDYGYTF. The CDR3 DNA reads TGTGCCAGCTCCGTTAGTCCGGGACAGGGCGACTATGGCTACACCTTC. Looking up the rest from reference TRBV7-9 and TRBJ1-2 gives the full variable domain: DTGVSQNPRHKITKRGQNVTFRCDPISEHNRLYWYRQTLGQGPEFLTYFQNEAQLEKSRLLSDRFSAERPKGSFSTLEIQRTEQGDSAMYLCASSVSPGQGDYGYTFGSGTRLTVV.

The V gene is TRBV5-4, the J gene TRBJ2-3, with TRBD1 identical over 10 bases. CDR1 is SGHNT, CDR2 YYREEE, per germline (reference sequence). This CDR3 spans 13 amino acids. With 5 bases clipped from V and 5 bases from J, the junction kept 2 bases outside the gene matches. CDR3 sequence (DNA): TGTGCCAGCAGAGGGACAGGGGAAGATACGCAGTATTTT. Translation gives CASRGTGEDTQYF.

This clone was recorded only once. This chain connects TRBV7-9 to TRBJ2-3; 11 nucleotides agree with TRBD2. CDR3 length: 17 amino acids. Germline assignment: CDR1 SEHNR and CDR2 FQNEAQ (reference sequence). The junction had 5 bases not matched to a gene; V was cut back by 1 base and J by 2 bases. The CDR3 loop reads CASSLDPTSGDTDTQYF. CDR3 coding DNA: TGTGCCAGCAGCTTAGATCCGACTAGCGGGGACACAGATACGCAGTATTTT.

V gene TRBV12-5 combines with J gene TRBJ2-7; D gene uncertain. The V end was cut by 1 base, the J end by 3 bases, with 4 bases between. Germline assignment: CDR1 LGHNT and CDR2 FRNRAP. The CDR3 is 12 amino acids. CDR3 sequence reads: CASGLDYYEQYF. The CDR3 DNA reads TGTGCTAGTGGTTTGGACTACTACGAGCAGTACTTC.

As DNA, the CDR3 is TGTGCCAGCAGTGAAGGGAGACTAGCGGGCCCCGGGGAGCTGTTTTTT. It is translated as CASSEGRLAGPGELFF. This rearrangement joins TRBV2 to TRBJ2-2; 10 bases map to TRBD2. Germline V gene sequence: CDR1 SNHLY, CDR2 FYNNEI. The CDR3 is 16 residues long. Trimming took 1 base from V and 6 from J; bases not matched to a gene: 5. Variable domain in full (rest from reference TRBV2 and TRBJ2-2): EPEVTQTPSHQVTQMGQEVILRCVPISNHLYFYWYRQILGQKVEFLVSFYNNEISEKSEIFDDQFSVERPDGSNFTLKIRSTKLEDSAMYFCASSEGRLAGPGELFFGEGSRLTVL.

The CDR3 nucleotides read TGTGCCAGCAAACGGACTAGCGCCTACAATGAGCAGTTCTTC. It specifies CASKRTSAYNEQFF. The rearrangement joins TRBV11-2 to TRBJ2-1, with 9 positions matching TRBD2. Germline lookup yields CDR1 SGHAT and CDR2 FQNNGV. V lost 7 bases to trimming and J lost 2 bases; unmatched junction nucleotides: 3. The CDR3 runs 14 residues. Full variable domain (rest looked up from reference TRBV11-2 and TRBJ2-1): EAGVAQSPRYKIIEKRQSVAFWCNPISGHATLYWYQQILGQGPKLLIQFQNNGVVDDSQLPKDRFSAERLKGVDSTLKIQPAKLEDSAVYLCASKRTSAYNEQFFGPGTRLTVL.

The CDR3 nucleotides read TGTGCCAGCAGCCAAGAAGGGGGACAGGGGGCAGATACGCAGTATTTT. Translating gives CASSQEGGQGADTQYF. The chain joins TRBV4-2 to TRBJ2-3, with 11 bases lining up with TRBD1. After removal of 0 bases from V and 4 bases from J, the junction contained 3 bases not matched to a gene. The germline V gene encodes CDR1 LGHNA and CDR2 YNFKEQ. The CDR3 contains 16 residues.

This clone has only a few counts. The chain links TRBV27 to TRBJ2-1; D ambiguous. The CDR3 contains 13 residues. Germline V lookup: CDR1 MNHEY, CDR2 SMNVEV (reference sequence). V was pared by 2 bases and J by 7 bases, with 9 bases between. CDR3 sequence: CASSLGRGNEQFF. As DNA, the CDR3 is TGTGCCAGCAGTTTAGGGCGTGGGAATGAGCAGTTCTTC.

The rearrangement joins TRBV19 to TRBJ2-7; maybe TRBD2 (6 bases). V lost 5 bases to trimming and J lost 0 bases, with 11 bases between them. Germline V gene lookup returns CDR1 LNHDA and CDR2 SQIVND (reference sequence). The CDR3 is 14 residues long. This chain's CDR3 is CASSGLAYSYEQYF. The CDR3 DNA sequence: TGTGCCAGTAGTGGGCTAGCGTACTCCTACGAGCAGTACTTC.

This clone was observed a handful of times. This chain joins TRBV6-4 and TRBJ2-3; TRBD2 is a possible D gene (6 bases). Germline V lookup: CDR1 MRHNA, CDR2 SNTAGT. The CDR3 has 14 residues. Trimming pared 3 bases from V and 1 base from J, leaving 8 bases between. CDR3 sequence (DNA): TGTGCCAGCAGTGAAGCGGGTGGCACAGATACGCAGTATTTT. It specifies CASSEAGGTDTQYF.

The rearrangement links TRBV30 to TRBJ1-1; D gene ambiguous. This CDR3 is built from 14 residues. V dropped 0 bases and J dropped 1 base, with 9 bases sitting between them. The germline V gene encodes CDR1 GTSNPN and CDR2 SVGIG (reference sequence). The CDR3 spells CAWSVGRRNTEAFF. In DNA, the CDR3 is TGTGCCTGGAGTGTAGGGCGGAGGAACACTGAAGCTTTCTTT.

V is TRBV4-1 and J is TRBJ1-1, with D tentatively TRBD1 (5 bases). Trimming removed 0 bases at V and 1 base at J, with 12 bases between. From germline, CDR1 is MGHRA and CDR2 YSYEKL. The CDR3 extends over 16 amino acids. The CDR3 DNA follows: TGCGCCAGCAGCCAAGATCAAGGGACGGCGAACACTGAAGCTTTCTTT. It is translated as CASSQDQGTANTEAFF.

This clone was found once. The chain carries TRBV11-2 and TRBJ2-3, with unresolved D. V gave up 5 bases and J gave up 4 bases, with 10 bases separating them. CDR1 is SGHAT, CDR2 FQNNGV, per germline. The CDR3 is made up of 13 amino acids. The CDR3 DNA reads TGTGCCAGCAGCAGTGTCTCCGCAGATACGCAGTATTTT. This encodes CASSSVSADTQYF.

This chain connects TRBV5-1 to TRBJ1-5, with 10 nucleotides matching TRBD1. This CDR3 is 15 amino acids long. CDR1 SGHRS and CDR2 YFSETQ come from the germline V gene. Trimming cost V 2 bases and J 2 bases; bases outside gene matches: 1. CDR3 DNA: TGCGCCAGCAGCTTTGGGACAGGGGGCAATCAGCCCCAGCATTTT. Encoded protein: CASSFGTGGNQPQHF.

This clone has a single count. The rearrangement uses TRBV5-5 and TRBJ1-5; 8 bases are a match to TRBD1. CDR3 length: 15 residues. Germline-derived CDR1 and CDR2 are SGHKS and YYEKEE (reference sequence). V was pared by 4 bases and J by 3 bases, with 6 bases of the junction left unmatched. As DNA, the CDR3 is TGTGCCAGCAGCACGGACAGGGTTGACAATCAGCCCCAGCATTTT. Protein: CASSTDRVDNQPQHF.

This clone has only one observation. The V gene is TRBV4-2, the J gene TRBJ2-2; 12 bases are shared with TRBD2. The V gene's germline CDR1 is LGHNA and CDR2 YNFKEQ. The CDR3 runs to 19 residues. With 0 bases clipped from V and 7 bases from J, the junction kept 12 bases outside the gene matches. CDR3 sequence: CASSQEVLAGGREVGELFF. The CDR3 DNA follows: TGTGCCAGCAGCCAAGAAGTACTAGCGGGGGGCCGGGAGGTCGGGGAGCTGTTTTTT.

The rearrangement joins TRBV13 to TRBJ1-1; the D is unclear. V lost 3 bases, J lost 3 bases, and 8 bases lay in between. Germline values: CDR1 PRHDT, CDR2 FYEKMQ (reference sequence). The length of the CDR3 is 13 residues. DNA for the CDR3: TGTGCCAGCAGCTTCCCTGGGGACACTGAAGCTTTCTTT. Encoded protein: CASSFPGDTEAFF.

V is TRBV7-9 and J is TRBJ2-7; the D call may be TRBD1 or TRBD2 (5 bases each). Trimming removed 4 bases from V and 3 bases from J, with 16 bases in between. This CDR3 region has 15 residues. CDR1 and CDR2 (germline): SEHNR, FQNEAQ (reference sequence). CDR3 coding DNA: TGTGCCAGCAGCTCCGGACTGGTGGGGGTCTACGAGCAGTACTTC. This gives the protein CASSSGLVGVYEQYF.

Only one count was recorded for this clone. V is TRBV30 and J is TRBJ2-7; D unresolved. This CDR3 has 13 residues. Trimming shortened V by 1 base and J by 2 bases, and 9 bases separated the two germline ends. The germline V gene has CDR1 GTSNPN and CDR2 SVGIG (reference sequence). The CDR3 DNA sequence: TGTGCCTGGAGTGAGGACGAGGCCTACGAGCAGTACTTC. Protein product: CAWSEDEAYEQYF. Complete variable domain (other parts from reference TRBV30 and TRBJ2-7): SQTIHQWPATLVQPVGSPLSLECTVEGTSNPNLYWYRQAAGRGLQLLFYSVGIGQISSEVPQNLSASRPQDRQFILSSKKLLLSDSGFYLCAWSEDEAYEQYFGPGTRLTVT.